The 29 T cell receptor beta chains below all came from one sample that was sequenced in a study of post-analysis software for immune sequencing data. The authors incorporated unique molecular identifiers into the TCR beta cDNA libraries. Each CDR3 protein is one row after TCRdb ran MiXCR on the PCR reads. The sample includes 350,000 to 500,000 distinct CDR3 sequences, more than 30% of them seen just once. These receptors lack a known antigen. Study-level points and caveats: Roughly 5 TRBV segments, including TRBV5-6, TRBV5-1 and TRBV20-1, were more frequent in patients than controls.

The sequenced material came from blood. The receptors were sampled from a girl aged 2-10 years with multiple sclerosis.

CDR3 DNA sequence: TGCAGCGCTGCGGGCGGGAGGACCAGAGACGAGCAGTACTTC. Translation: CSAAGGRTRDEQYF. This chain connects TRBV29-1 to TRBJ2-7, with TRBD2 matching over 8 bases. The V gene's germline CDR1 is SQVTM and CDR2 ANQGSEA. The CDR3 extends over 14 amino acids. J gave up 5 bases and V 7 bases, and 13 bases lay outside the gene matches.

V is TRBV4-1 and J is TRBJ2-3; either TRBD1 or TRBD2 may supply D (9 bases each). The CDR3 covers 18 residues. Looked up from germline, CDR1 is MGHRA and CDR2 is YSYEKL. Trimming removed 2 bases from V and 3 bases from J, with 21 bases in between. The CDR3 coding sequence is TGCGCCAGCAGCCAACCCGCTCCTAGCGGGACAGGGACAGATACGCAGTATTTT. It translates to CASSQPAPSGTGTDTQYF.

V is TRBV20-1 and J is TRBJ2-3, with TRBD2 identical over 14 bases. The germline gives CDR1 DFQATT, CDR2 SNEGSKA (reference sequence). The CDR3 runs to 14 residues. After removal of 5 bases from V and 7 bases from J, the junction contained 5 bases not matched to a gene. DNA of the CDR3: TGCAGTGCTGGGACTAGCGGGAGCGCAAATACGCAGTATTTT. Its protein product is CSAGTSGSANTQYF.

This clonotype was picked up a small number of times. The CDR3 protein is CASSLEGLAGIYEQYF. The CDR3 DNA sequence: TGTGCCAGCAGCTTAGAAGGGCTAGCGGGGATCTACGAGCAGTACTTC. V usage is TRBV7-2 and J usage is TRBJ2-7; 9 nucleotides align to TRBD2. The CDR3 runs 16 residues. Germline V gene sequence: CDR1 SGHTA, CDR2 FQGNSA. J was trimmed by 3 bases and V by 1 base; bases with no gene match: 7.

The chain couples TRBV20-1 to TRBJ2-7, with 9 bases aligning to TRBD2. With 1 base clipped from V and 7 bases from J, the junction kept 8 bases outside the gene matches. The CDR3 loop spans 14 amino acids. Germline CDR1 reads DFQATT; CDR2 reads SNEGSKA (reference sequence). CDR3 residues: CSARVAGGQREQYF. The DNA for the CDR3 is TGCAGTGCTAGAGTGGCGGGGGGGCAGCGAGAGCAGTACTTC.

The chain has TRBV30 and TRBJ2-7; D might be TRBD2 (5 bases). CDR1 and CDR2 from the germline V gene are GTSNPN and SVGIG (reference sequence). V dropped 2 bases and J dropped 0 bases, with 11 bases sitting between them. The CDR3 sequence is 14 residues long. The CDR3 DNA is TGTGCCTGGAGTTCGGACTCATACTCCTACGAGCAGTACTTC. Its protein product is CAWSSDSYSYEQYF.

The chain couples TRBV10-3 to TRBJ2-1, with 8 positions matching TRBD1. The CDR3 has 17 amino acids. In germline, CDR1 is ENHRY, CDR2 SYGVKD. The V gene end was trimmed by 5 bases and the J gene end by 3 bases; junction bases not matched to a gene: 12. The CDR3, as DNA: TGTGCCATCAGTACCCCGAAGGGCAGGGGGCTCTACAATGAGCAGTTCTTC. This encodes CAISTPKGRGLYNEQFF.

The V gene is TRBV29-1, the J gene TRBJ1-1; the D gene is possibly TRBD1 (6 bases). The CDR3 totals 16 residues. Germline CDR1 SQVTM, CDR2 ANQGSEA. V was trimmed by 7 bases and J by 10 bases, leaving 31 bases between them. DNA for the CDR3: TGCAGCGCCGAAAAACAGGGTTCGGGGAGTTCGGGGGGAGCTTTCTTT. It yields the protein CSAEKQGSGSSGGAFF.

This clonotype came up a few times. The chain uses TRBV2 and TRBJ1-2; 9 bases map to TRBD1. Trimming at V came to 6 bases and at J to 5 bases, leaving 7 bases not matched to a gene. Germline V CDR1 and CDR2: SNHLY, FYNNEI. The length of the CDR3 is 14 residues. CDR3 in DNA: TGTGCCAGCAGGACCCGACAGGGGGAGTATGGCTACACCTTC. This codes for CASRTRQGEYGYTF. Full variable domain (missing parts from reference TRBV2 and TRBJ1-2): EPEVTQTPSHQVTQMGQEVILRCVPISNHLYFYWYRQILGQKVEFLVSFYNNEISEKSEIFDDQFSVERPDGSNFTLKIRSTKLEDSAMYFCASRTRQGEYGYTFGSGTRLTVV.

The V call is TRBV7-9, the J call TRBJ2-3; D is perhaps TRBD2 (6 bases). Germline V gene lookup returns CDR1 SEHNR and CDR2 FQNEAQ (reference sequence). CDR3 size: 16 residues. The V gene lost 5 bases and the J gene lost 4 bases, with 19 bases spanning the gap. CDR3 nucleotide sequence: TGTGCCAGCAGCCCCCGAAGTAAAGGGAGGTCAGATACGCAGTATTTT. It encodes CASSPRSKGRSDTQYF.

This clonotype was detected only a few times. The chain uses TRBV6-5 and TRBJ2-5, with D possibly called TRBD1 or TRBD2 (5 bases each). The CDR3 is 20 amino acids. The germline CDR1 and CDR2 sequences are MNHEY and SVGAGI. V dropped 4 bases and J dropped 0 bases, with 27 bases sitting between them. The CDR3 sequence is CASSLGTQVEPSPYQETQYF. DNA of the CDR3: TGTGCCAGCAGTTTGGGGACCCAGGTTGAGCCTTCTCCTTACCAAGAGACCCAGTACTTC.

This clonotype was picked up many times. The chain links TRBV28 to TRBJ2-7, with D maybe TRBD2 (5 bases). The CDR3 loop spans 12 amino acids. V was pared by 5 bases and J by 2 bases, with 7 bases between. Germline V gives CDR1 MDHEN, CDR2 SYDVKM. The CDR3 sequence: CASSTGTYEQYF. The DNA for the CDR3 is TGTGCCAGCAGTACGGGGACCTACGAGCAGTACTTC.

This clonotype was observed a few times. Germline is not matched at one junction end, which may reflect a read error. CDR3 region: CASSLVDQPQHF. Written as DNA, the CDR3 is TGTGCCAGCAGCTTAGTGGACCAGCCCCAGCATTTT. The rearrangement joins TRBV12-3 or TRBV12-4 to TRBJ1-5; no clear D. This CDR3 is built from 12 residues.

The chain employs TRBV6-2 or TRBV6-3 and TRBJ1-1, with D tentatively TRBD1 (6 bases). Trimming shortened V by 2 bases and J by 2 bases, and 12 bases separated the two germline ends. The CDR3 has 15 residues. CDR1 MNHEY and CDR2 SVGEGT come from the germline V gene. DNA for the CDR3: TGTGCCAGCAGTTACGGGGGCAGTCTTAACACTGAAGCTTTCTTT. It specifies CASSYGGSLNTEAFF.

The chain uses TRBV7-9 and TRBJ2-5, with D tentatively TRBD1 (5 bases). The V gene's germline CDR1 is SEHNR and CDR2 FQNEAQ (reference sequence). V gave up 5 bases and J gave up 2 bases, with 12 bases separating them. The length of the CDR3 is 14 residues. CDR3 nucleotides: TGTGCCAGCAGCGAGGTTCCAGGGCAAGAGACCCAGTACTTC. Translated, it gives CASSEVPGQETQYF. Combining the CDR3 with reference TRBV7-9 and TRBJ2-5 gives the whole variable domain DTGVSQNPRHKITKRGQNVTFRCDPISEHNRLYWYRQTLGQGPEFLTYFQNEAQLEKSRLLSDRFSAERPKGSFSTLEIQRTEQGDSAMYLCASSEVPGQETQYFGPGTRLLVL.

This clonotype has only a few counts. The chain uses TRBV20-1 and TRBJ2-4; perhaps TRBD2 as D (6 bases). The CDR3 totals 16 residues. V shed 5 bases and J shed 8 bases, with 25 bases lying between them. In germline, CDR1 is DFQATT, CDR2 SNEGSKA (reference sequence). The CDR3 loop reads CSAEEIAATWGDIQYF. In DNA, the CDR3 is TGCAGTGCTGAGGAGATAGCCGCCACCTGGGGGGACATTCAGTACTTC.

This clonotype was seen a few times. This rearrangement joins TRBV24-1 to TRBJ2-1; tentatively, D is TRBD1 (6 bases). V lost 5 bases, J lost 0 bases, and 13 bases lay in between. The CDR3 runs to 16 residues. Germline CDR1 reads KGHDR; CDR2 reads SFDVKD. The CDR3, as DNA: TGTGCCACCAGTGGTGCAGGGGTAAGCTCCTACAATGAGCAGTTCTTC. Its protein product is CATSGAGVSSYNEQFF.

This clonotype was seen more than once but under ten times. The chain employs TRBV5-1 and TRBJ2-7; 7 positions match TRBD2. J was trimmed by 3 bases and V by 4 bases; bases with no gene match: 7. Germline V lookup: CDR1 SGHRS, CDR2 YFSETQ. The CDR3 runs 14 residues. The CDR3 coding sequence is TGCGCCAGCAGCCACAGCGGGATCGGCTACGAGCAGTACTTC. Residues: CASSHSGIGYEQYF.

This chain connects TRBV29-1 to TRBJ1-1; D remains unclear. V gave up 3 bases and J gave up 5 bases, with 7 bases separating them. Germline CDR1 and CDR2: SQVTM and ANQGSEA. CDR3 length: 11 amino acids. In DNA, the CDR3 is TGCAGCGTTGACGGGGTTACTGAAGCTTTCTTT. It encodes CSVDGVTEAFF.

The rearrangement uses TRBV12-5 and TRBJ1-2; 7 bases fit TRBD1. V lost 5 bases, J lost 1 base, and 7 bases stayed unmatched. This CDR3 spans 15 amino acids. Germline lookup yields CDR1 LGHNT and CDR2 FRNRAP. This chain's CDR3 is CASGLHRGDNYGYTF. The CDR3 bases are TGTGCTAGTGGTCTCCACAGGGGCGATAACTATGGCTACACCTTC.

This clonotype was seen a few times. The V gene is TRBV20-1, the J gene TRBJ2-3; TRBD1 matches 8 bases. From germline, CDR1 is DFQATT and CDR2 SNEGSKA (reference sequence). The CDR3 sequence is 13 residues long. The ends lost 5 bases at V and 2 bases at J; junction bases unmatched: 3. CDR3 loop: CSAPDRDTDTQYF. The CDR3, as DNA: TGCAGTGCTCCGGACAGGGACACAGATACGCAGTATTTT.

The rearrangement joins TRBV9 to TRBJ2-7; D is undetermined. In germline, CDR1 is SGDLS, CDR2 YYNGEE. This CDR3 is 14 amino acids long. Trimming left V 2 bases short and J 1 base short, with 10 bases between. CDR3 amino acids: CASSVDFRSYEQYF. The CDR3 region has the DNA TGTGCCAGCAGCGTTGATTTTAGGTCCTACGAGCAGTACTTC. The whole variable domain, filled in from reference TRBV9 and TRBJ2-7, reads DSGVTQTPKHLITATGQRVTLRCSPRSGDLSVYWYQQSLDQGLQFLIQYYNGEERAKGNILERFSAQQFPDLHSELNLSSLELGDSALYFCASSVDFRSYEQYFGPGTRLTVT.

The V and J genes are TRBV28 and TRBJ1-5, with D perhaps TRBD1 (5 bases). Trimming stripped 2 bases from V and 8 bases from J, with 16 bases between. This CDR3 contains 15 residues. Germline CDR1 MDHEN, CDR2 SYDVKM. The CDR3 bases are TGTGCCAGCAGTTTACCGGGACGGCTAAGGGAGCCCCAGCATTTT. It codes for CASSLPGRLREPQHF.

This clonotype was seen only a few times. V and J are TRBV24-1 and TRBJ2-7, with TRBD1 identical over 11 bases. The tail of the sequence fits TRBJ2-5 better, so the J call may be wrong. The CDR3 spans 15 residues. Per the germline V gene, CDR1 is KGHDR and CDR2 is SFDVKD. The CDR3 loop is CATSDPGQGAKTQYF. In DNA, the CDR3 is TGTGCCACCAGTGATCCCGGACAGGGGGCAAAGACCCAGTACTTC.

The chain is built from TRBV7-2 and TRBJ1-2, with TRBD1 as a possible D gene (5 bases). The CDR3 runs to 13 residues. The V gene's germline CDR1 is SGHTA and CDR2 FQGNSA. The V end was cut by 6 bases, the J end by 4 bases, with 12 bases between. This CDR3 reads CASSTDISYGYTF. The CDR3 coding sequence is TGTGCCAGCAGTACGGACATCAGCTATGGCTACACCTTC.

This sequence joins TRBV15 and TRBJ2-2; 8 nucleotides align to TRBD1. V lost 2 bases to trimming and J lost 6 bases; unmatched junction nucleotides: 8. The CDR3 is 16 amino acids. CDR1 is LNHNV, CDR2 YYDKDF, per germline (reference sequence). The CDR3: CATSRQGAQQAGELFF. DNA for the CDR3: TGTGCCACCAGCAGACAGGGGGCCCAACAAGCCGGGGAGCTGTTTTTT.

This clonotype turned up a few times. V gene TRBV11-2 combines with J gene TRBJ2-3, with TRBD2 matching over 7 bases. CDR3 length: 17 residues. Germline V gene data show CDR1 as SGHAT and CDR2 as FQNNGV. Trimming took 0 bases from V and 4 from J; bases not matched to a gene: 10. CDR3 nucleotide sequence: TGTGCCAGCAGCTTAGATGGCGGGAGTCTGTCCTCAGATACGCAGTATTTT. The encoded protein is CASSLDGGSLSSDTQYF.

This clonotype was observed once. The rearrangement uses TRBV15 and TRBJ2-5; the D gene could be TRBD1 or TRBD2 (5 bases each). Trimming took off 1 base at V and 9 bases at J, with 15 bases between the two ends. CDR3 length: 14 residues. CDR1 LNHNV and CDR2 YYDKDF come from the germline V gene (reference sequence). The CDR3 coding sequence is TGTGCCACCAGCAGAGGTGGTCGTCTGGGGGCCCAGTACTTC. It encodes CATSRGGRLGAQYF.

V and J are TRBV24-1 and TRBJ2-5; 13 bases align to TRBD2. The CDR3 totals 18 residues. The trim removed 5 bases at V and 2 bases at J, leaving 10 bases unmatched. Germline CDR1 is KGHDR and CDR2 is SFDVKD. CDR3 region: CATSALLGTSGNQETQYF. CDR3 sequence (DNA): TGTGCCACCAGTGCCTTACTAGGGACTAGCGGGAATCAAGAGACCCAGTACTTC.